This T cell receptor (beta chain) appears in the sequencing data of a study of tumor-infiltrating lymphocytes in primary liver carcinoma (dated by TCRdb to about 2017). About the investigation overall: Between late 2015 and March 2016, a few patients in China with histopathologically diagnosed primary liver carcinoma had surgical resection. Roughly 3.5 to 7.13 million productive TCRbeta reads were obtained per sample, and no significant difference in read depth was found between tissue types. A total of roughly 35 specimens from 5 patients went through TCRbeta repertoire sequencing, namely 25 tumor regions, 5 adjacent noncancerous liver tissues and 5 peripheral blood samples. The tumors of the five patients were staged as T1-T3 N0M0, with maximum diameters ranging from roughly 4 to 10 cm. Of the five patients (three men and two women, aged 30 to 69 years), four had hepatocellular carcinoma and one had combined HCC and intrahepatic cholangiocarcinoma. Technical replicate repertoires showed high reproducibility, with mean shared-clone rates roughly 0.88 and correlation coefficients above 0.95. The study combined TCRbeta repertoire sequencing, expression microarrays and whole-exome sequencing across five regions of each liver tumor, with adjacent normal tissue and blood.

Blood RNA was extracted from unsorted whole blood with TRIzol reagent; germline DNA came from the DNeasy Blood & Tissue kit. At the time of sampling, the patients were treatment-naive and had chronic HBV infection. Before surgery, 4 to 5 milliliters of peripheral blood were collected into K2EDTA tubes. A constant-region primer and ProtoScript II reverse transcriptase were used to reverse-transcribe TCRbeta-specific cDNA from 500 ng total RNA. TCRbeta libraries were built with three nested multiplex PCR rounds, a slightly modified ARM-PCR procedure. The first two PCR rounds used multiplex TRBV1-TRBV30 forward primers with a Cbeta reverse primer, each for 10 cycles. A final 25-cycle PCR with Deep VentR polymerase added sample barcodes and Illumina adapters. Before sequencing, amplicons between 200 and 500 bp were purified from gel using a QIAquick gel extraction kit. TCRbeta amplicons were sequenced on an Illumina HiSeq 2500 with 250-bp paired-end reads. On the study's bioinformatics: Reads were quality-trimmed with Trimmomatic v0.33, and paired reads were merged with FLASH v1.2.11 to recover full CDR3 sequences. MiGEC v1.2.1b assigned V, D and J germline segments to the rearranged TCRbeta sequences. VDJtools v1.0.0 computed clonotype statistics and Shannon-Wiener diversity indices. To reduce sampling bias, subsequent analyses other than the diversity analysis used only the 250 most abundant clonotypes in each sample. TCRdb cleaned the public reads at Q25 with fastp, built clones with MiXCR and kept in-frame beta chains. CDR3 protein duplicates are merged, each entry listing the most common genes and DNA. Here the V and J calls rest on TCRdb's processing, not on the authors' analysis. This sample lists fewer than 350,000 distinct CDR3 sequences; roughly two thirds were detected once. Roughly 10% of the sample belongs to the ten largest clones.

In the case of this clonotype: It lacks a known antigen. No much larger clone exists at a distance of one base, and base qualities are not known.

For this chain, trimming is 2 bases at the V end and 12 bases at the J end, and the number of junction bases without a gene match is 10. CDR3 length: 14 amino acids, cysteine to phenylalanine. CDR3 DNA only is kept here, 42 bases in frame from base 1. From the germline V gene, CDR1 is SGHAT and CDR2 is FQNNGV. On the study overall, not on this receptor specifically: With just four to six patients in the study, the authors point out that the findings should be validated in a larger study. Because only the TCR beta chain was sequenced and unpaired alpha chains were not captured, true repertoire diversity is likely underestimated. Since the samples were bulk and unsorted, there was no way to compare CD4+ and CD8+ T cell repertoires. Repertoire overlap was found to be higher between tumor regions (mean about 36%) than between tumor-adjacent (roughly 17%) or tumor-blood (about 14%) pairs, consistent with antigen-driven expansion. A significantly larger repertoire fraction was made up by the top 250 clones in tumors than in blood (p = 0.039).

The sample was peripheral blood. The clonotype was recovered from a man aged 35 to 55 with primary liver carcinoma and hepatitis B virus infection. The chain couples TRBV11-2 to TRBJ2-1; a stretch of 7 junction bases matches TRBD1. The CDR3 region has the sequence CASSLRTGHSRQFF. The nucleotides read TGTGCCAGCAGCTTAAGGACAGGTCACTCGAGGCAGTTCTTC.